The 16 T cell receptor beta chains given below trace back to one sample, sequenced in a study of blood T cell repertoires in COVID-19. The protocol was immunoSEQ multiplex PCR, while the TCRdb copy is restricted to in-frame clones and leaves out a portion. The sample includes 300,000 or so clones, about nine tenths seen only once; the top ten take under 3.5%. The sequenced sample consisted of PBMCs or T cells enriched from blood (not recorded which). The receptors originated from a woman aged 45-65 years who had been exposed to COVID-19.

The rearrangement links TRBV28 to TRBJ1-1; no firm D call. This CDR3 spans 15 amino acids. Per the germline V gene, CDR1 is MDHEN and CDR2 is SYDVKM. The V gene lost 8 bases and the J gene lost 1 base, with 17 bases spanning the gap. The CDR3 reads CASPEGCKGNTEAFF. In DNA form, the CDR3 reads TGTGCCAGCCCGGAGGGATGCAAAGGGAACACTGAAGCTTTCTTT.

The rearrangement links TRBV6-5 to TRBJ1-2; 9 nucleotides line up with TRBD1. V lost 6 bases, J lost 4 bases, and 9 bases stayed unmatched. The CDR3 loop spans 15 amino acids. CDR1 and CDR2 (germline): MNHEY, SVGAGI. DNA of the CDR3: TGTGCCAGCAGAATACAGGGGGCGGAGAGCTATGGCTACACCTTC. Translation gives CASRIQGAESYGYTF.

This clone has just one count. The CDR3 loop reads CASRNQWSAPFF. CDR3 DNA: TGTGCCAGCAGAAACCAGTGGAGCGCGCCTTTCTTT. This rearrangement joins TRBV27 to TRBJ1-1; D uncertain. This CDR3 has 12 residues. Trimming left V 6 bases short and J 12 bases short, with 17 bases between. Germline lookup yields CDR1 MNHEY and CDR2 SMNVEV (reference sequence).

The chain links TRBV12-2 to TRBJ1-1. TRBV12-2 is annotated as a pseudogene. The CDR3 has 14 amino acids. The CDR3 region is CASLPEGCCTEAFF. The CDR3 nucleotides read TGTGCAAGTCTCCCCGAGGGATGCTGTACTGAAGCTTTCTTT.

The chain links TRBV7-6 to TRBJ2-7, with 7 bases matching TRBD1. V trimming: 4 bases; J trimming: 2 bases; junction bases outside the gene matches: 17. The CDR3 is made up of 18 amino acids. Germline V gene lookup returns CDR1 SGHVS and CDR2 FNYEAQ. In DNA, the CDR3 is TGTGCCAGCAGCTCCCGTCGTATGAGGGACAGACAGACCTACGAGCAGTACTTC. Encoded protein: CASSSRRMRDRQTYEQYF. Together with reference TRBV7-6 and TRBJ2-7, the CDR3 gives the full variable domain: GAGVSQSPRYKVTKRGQDVALRCDPISGHVSLYWYRQALGQGPEFLTYFNYEAQQDKSGLPNDRFSAERPEGSISTLTIQRTEQRDSAMYRCASSSRRMRDRQTYEQYFGPGTRLTVT.

The J gene is TRBJ1-1, the V gene TRBV7-6, with no clear D. CDR1 and CDR2 (germline): SGHVS, FNYEAQ. CDR3 length equals 16 residues. The germline V and J ends were trimmed by 2 bases and 5 bases, with 18 bases remaining between them. CDR3 sequence: CASSLTFSSGVTEAFF. CDR3 nucleotide sequence: TGTGCCAGCAGCTTAACGTTTTCAAGCGGGGTTACTGAAGCTTTCTTT.

This chain connects TRBV5-4 to TRBJ2-1; the D gene is possibly TRBD2 (6 bases). CDR1 and CDR2 from the germline V gene are SGHNT and YYREEE (reference sequence). Deletions cut 4 bases from V and 9 bases from J, with 14 bases between. The CDR3 has 13 amino acids. CDR3 sequence: CASSLVGLGEQFF. The CDR3 DNA reads TGTGCCAGCAGCCTGGTGGGACTTGGTGAGCAGTTCTTC.

The chain is built from TRBV5-1 and TRBJ1-4; no clear D. CDR1 is SGHRS and CDR2 is YFSETQ in the germline V gene. The CDR3 contains 14 residues. V dropped 4 bases and J dropped 8 bases, with 15 bases sitting between them. The CDR3 region is CASSGEPTREKLFF. The CDR3 coding sequence is TGCGCCAGCAGCGGAGAGCCCACAAGGGAAAAACTGTTTTTT.

The V call is TRBV19, the J call TRBJ1-2; D gene unclear. With 1 base removed from V and 5 bases from J, the gap between germline ends came to 8 bases. Germline V gene data show CDR1 as LNHDA and CDR2 as SQIVND (reference sequence). This CDR3 has 13 residues. The CDR3 reads CASSIGGEYGYTF. The CDR3 DNA is TGTGCCAGTAGTATAGGCGGAGAGTATGGCTACACCTTC.

This clone was observed a handful of times. The genes are TRBV11-1 and TRBJ2-5; TRBD2 matches at 7 bases. The germline gives CDR1 SGHAT, CDR2 FQDESV (reference sequence). The CDR3 totals 14 residues. Trimming cost V 5 bases and J 5 bases; bases outside gene matches: 8. The CDR3 DNA sequence: TGTGCCAGCAGCGAAGAGCGGGGCTGGGAGACCCAGTACTTC. Protein: CASSEERGWETQYF.

This clone has a handful of counts. This sequence joins TRBV3-1 (or the pseudogene TRBV3-2) and TRBJ1-1, with a possible D match to TRBD1 (6 bases). V was cut by 1 base and J by 4 bases, with 13 bases left in between. Germline assignment: CDR1 LGHDT and CDR2 YNNKEL (reference sequence). CDR3 length: 15 residues. The CDR3 loop is CASSQGVGAGTEAFF. CDR3 in DNA: TGTGCCAGCAGCCAAGGGGTGGGGGCTGGCACTGAAGCTTTCTTT.

The gene calls are TRBV30 and TRBJ1-1; 7 bases are shared with TRBD1. CDR1 and CDR2 (germline): GTSNPN, SVGIG (reference sequence). The V segment lost 3 bases and the J segment 5 bases; nucleotides outside the gene matches: 9. This CDR3 spans 14 amino acids. CDR3: CAWRRPGQRTEAFF. CDR3 in DNA: TGTGCCTGGAGGCGTCCGGGACAGCGGACTGAAGCTTTCTTT.

The chain employs TRBV28 and TRBJ1-4, with 8 bases matching TRBD1. The germline V gene has CDR1 MDHEN and CDR2 SYDVKM. V lost 7 bases to trimming and J lost 10 bases; unmatched junction nucleotides: 8. CDR3 length equals 13 residues. CDR3: CASNSGGRGKLFF. DNA for the CDR3: TGTGCCAGCAACTCAGGGGGCAGAGGAAAACTGTTTTTT. The variable domain in full, with the rest retrieved from reference TRBV28 and TRBJ1-4, is DVKVTQSSRYLVKRTGEKVFLECVQDMDHENMFWYRQDPGLGLRLIYFSYDVKMKEKGDIPEGYSVSREKKERFSLILESASTNQTSMYLCASNSGGRGKLFFGSGTQLSVL.

This clone has more than one count but fewer than ten. The chain carries TRBV24-1 and TRBJ1-5; TRBD1 aligns across 9 bases. Unmatched junction bases numbered 1, after V lost 10 bases and J lost 4 bases. The CDR3 contains 12 residues. Germline assignment: CDR1 KGHDR and CDR2 SFDVKD. The CDR3 spells CATGQGNQPQHF. The CDR3, as DNA: TGTGCCACTGGACAGGGGAATCAGCCCCAGCATTTT.

This clone was seen a handful of times. V usage is TRBV6-1 and J usage is TRBJ1-1; 7 nucleotides match TRBD1. The CDR3 is made up of 15 amino acids. Germline CDR1 and CDR2: MNHNS and SASEGT. Trimming cost V 2 bases and J 0 bases; bases outside gene matches: 3. The CDR3, as DNA: TGTGCCAGCAGTGAACAAGGGACAGTGAACACTGAAGCTTTCTTT. Translated, it gives CASSEQGTVNTEAFF.

The V and J genes are TRBV29-1 and TRBJ2-7; TRBD1 matches 7 bases. This CDR3 is built from 14 residues. Trimming at V came to 4 bases and at J to 2 bases, leaving 8 bases not matched to a gene. Germline V gene sequence: CDR1 SQVTM, CDR2 ANQGSEA. CDR3 residues: CSVVSGQTAYEQYF. In DNA form, the CDR3 reads TGCAGCGTTGTATCGGGACAGACGGCCTACGAGCAGTACTTC.